The source of this T cell receptor (beta chain) is a study of blood T cell repertoires in COVID-19. Study-wide background: Researchers got acute and convalescent COVID-19 samples from the United States, Italy and Spain. Sources were T cells, B-cell-depleted T cells, or PBMCs; the material itself was cDNA or gDNA.

How the authors handled the data: Estimates of nucleated cell counts were drawn from the amplification of reference gene primers. The data were produced by immunoSEQ multiplex PCR, yet TCRdb's version contains in-frame clones alone and is incomplete. V and J calls and clone size follow that table, whereas D and trimming were derived from the DNA. This table holds some 100,000 clones, roughly 86% found once. The V segment lost 4 bases and the J segment 4 bases; nucleotides outside the gene matches: 6. CDR3 size: 14 residues. Germline-derived CDR1 and CDR2 are SGHKS and YYEKEE (reference sequence). The sample was peripheral blood. The source of this sequence is a woman aged 55-70 years with acute or convalescent COVID-19. This chain links TRBV5-5 with TRBJ2-7; 9 positions match TRBD2. The DNA for the CDR3 is TGTGCCAGCAGCCGAGGACTAGCGAGATACGAGCAGTACTTC. It is translated as CASSRGLARYEQYF. Full variable domain (remainder filled in from reference TRBV5-5 and TRBJ2-7): DAGVTQSPTHLIKTRGQQVTLRCSPISGHKSVSWYQQVLGQGPQFIFQYYEKEERGRGNFPDRFSARQFPNYSSELNVNALLLGDSALYLCASSRGLARYEQYFGPGTRLTVT.